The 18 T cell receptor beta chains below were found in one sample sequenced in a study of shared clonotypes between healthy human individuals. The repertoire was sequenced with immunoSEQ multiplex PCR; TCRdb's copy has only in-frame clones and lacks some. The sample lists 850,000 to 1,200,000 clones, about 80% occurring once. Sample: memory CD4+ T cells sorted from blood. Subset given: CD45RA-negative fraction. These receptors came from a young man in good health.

In DNA, the CDR3 is TGTGCCGGAACAGGGTATAGCGACGAGCAGTACTTC. This codes for CAGTGYSDEQYF. V is TRBV30 and J is TRBJ2-5, with D possibly matching TRBD1 (6 bases). The better agreement between TRBJ2-7 and the DNA end casts doubt on the J call. Germline CDR1 and CDR2: GTSNPN and SVGIG (reference sequence). The CDR3 spans 12 residues.

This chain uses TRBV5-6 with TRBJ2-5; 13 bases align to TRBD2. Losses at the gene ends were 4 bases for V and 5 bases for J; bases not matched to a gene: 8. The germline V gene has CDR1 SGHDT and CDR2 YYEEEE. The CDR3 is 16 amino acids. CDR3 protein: CASSPRTSGRGETQYF. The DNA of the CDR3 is TGTGCCAGCAGCCCCCGGACTAGCGGGAGAGGGGAGACCCAGTACTTC.

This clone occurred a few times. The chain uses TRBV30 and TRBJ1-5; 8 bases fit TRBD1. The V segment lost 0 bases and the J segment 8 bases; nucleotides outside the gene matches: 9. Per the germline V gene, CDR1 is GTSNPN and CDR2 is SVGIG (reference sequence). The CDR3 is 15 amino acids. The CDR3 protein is CAWSVGSAGGEPQHF. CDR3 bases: TGTGCCTGGAGTGTGGGGTCGGCAGGGGGCGAGCCCCAGCATTTT.

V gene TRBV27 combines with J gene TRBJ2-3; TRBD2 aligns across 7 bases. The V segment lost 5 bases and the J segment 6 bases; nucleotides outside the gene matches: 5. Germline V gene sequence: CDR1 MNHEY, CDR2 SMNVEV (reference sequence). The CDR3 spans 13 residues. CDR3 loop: CASSPVGRDTQYF. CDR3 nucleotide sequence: TGTGCCAGCAGTCCCGTCGGGAGGGATACGCAGTATTTT.

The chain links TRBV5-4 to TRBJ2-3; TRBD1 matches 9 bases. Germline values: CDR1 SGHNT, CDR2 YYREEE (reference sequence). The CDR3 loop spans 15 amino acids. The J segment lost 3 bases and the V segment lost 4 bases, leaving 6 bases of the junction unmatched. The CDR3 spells CASSATGGATDTQYF. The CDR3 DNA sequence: TGTGCCAGCAGCGCTACAGGGGGCGCAACAGATACGCAGTATTTT.

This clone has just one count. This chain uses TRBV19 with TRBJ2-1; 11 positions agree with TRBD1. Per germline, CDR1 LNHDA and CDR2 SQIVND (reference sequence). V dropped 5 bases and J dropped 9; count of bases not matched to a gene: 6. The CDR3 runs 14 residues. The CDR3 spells CASSGQGAGGEQFF. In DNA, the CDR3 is TGTGCCAGTAGTGGACAGGGGGCTGGGGGTGAGCAGTTCTTC.

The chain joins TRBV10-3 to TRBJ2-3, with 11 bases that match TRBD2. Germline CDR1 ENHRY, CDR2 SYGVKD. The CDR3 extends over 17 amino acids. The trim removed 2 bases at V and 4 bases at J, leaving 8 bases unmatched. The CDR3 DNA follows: TGTGCCATCAGTGAGGGAACTAGCGGGGGCCCCTCAGATACGCAGTATTTT. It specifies CAISEGTSGGPSDTQYF.

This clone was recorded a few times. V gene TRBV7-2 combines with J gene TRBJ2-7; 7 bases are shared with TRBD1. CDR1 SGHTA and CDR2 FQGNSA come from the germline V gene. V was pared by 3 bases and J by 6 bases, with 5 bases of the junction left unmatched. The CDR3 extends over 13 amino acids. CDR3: CASSFTTGIEQYF. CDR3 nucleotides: TGTGCCAGCAGCTTTACGACAGGGATCGAGCAGTACTTC.

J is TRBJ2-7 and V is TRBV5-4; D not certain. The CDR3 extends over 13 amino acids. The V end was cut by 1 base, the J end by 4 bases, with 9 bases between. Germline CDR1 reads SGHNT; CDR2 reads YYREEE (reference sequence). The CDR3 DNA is TGTGCCAGCAGCTTGAAAGGTAGATACGAGCAGTACTTC. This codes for CASSLKGRYEQYF.

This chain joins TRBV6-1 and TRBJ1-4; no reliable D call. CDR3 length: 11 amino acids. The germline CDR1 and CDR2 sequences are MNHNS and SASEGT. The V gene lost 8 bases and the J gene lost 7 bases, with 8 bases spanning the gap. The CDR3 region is CASLGSEKLFF. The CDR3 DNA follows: TGTGCCAGCTTAGGGTCTGAAAAACTGTTTTTT.

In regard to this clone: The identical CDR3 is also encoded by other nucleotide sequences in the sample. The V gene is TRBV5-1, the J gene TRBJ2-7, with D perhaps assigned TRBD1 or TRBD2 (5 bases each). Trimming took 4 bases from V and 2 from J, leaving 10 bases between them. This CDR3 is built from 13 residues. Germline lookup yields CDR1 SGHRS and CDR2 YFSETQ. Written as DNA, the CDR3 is TGCGCCAGCAGCCGGGACGGGGCCTACGAGCAGTACTTC. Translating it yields CASSRDGAYEQYF.

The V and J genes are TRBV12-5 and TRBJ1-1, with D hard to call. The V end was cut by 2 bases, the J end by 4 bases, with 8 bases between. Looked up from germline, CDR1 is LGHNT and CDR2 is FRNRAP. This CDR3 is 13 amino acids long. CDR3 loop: CASGLTEFTEAFF. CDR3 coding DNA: TGTGCTAGTGGTTTGACAGAATTCACTGAAGCTTTCTTT.

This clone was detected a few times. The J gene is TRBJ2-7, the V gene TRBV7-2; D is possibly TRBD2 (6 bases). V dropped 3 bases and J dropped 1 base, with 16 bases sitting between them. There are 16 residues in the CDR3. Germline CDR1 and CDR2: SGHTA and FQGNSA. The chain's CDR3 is CASSFRRESTSYEQYF. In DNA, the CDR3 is TGTGCCAGCAGCTTTCGACGGGAGTCCACTTCCTACGAGCAGTACTTC.

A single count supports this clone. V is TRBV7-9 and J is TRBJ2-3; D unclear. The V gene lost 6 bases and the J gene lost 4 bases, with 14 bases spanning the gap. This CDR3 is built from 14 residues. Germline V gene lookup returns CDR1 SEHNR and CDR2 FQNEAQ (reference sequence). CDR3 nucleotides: TGTGCCAGCAGTTCTGAAGGGTTGGCAGATACGCAGTATTTT. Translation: CASSSEGLADTQYF.

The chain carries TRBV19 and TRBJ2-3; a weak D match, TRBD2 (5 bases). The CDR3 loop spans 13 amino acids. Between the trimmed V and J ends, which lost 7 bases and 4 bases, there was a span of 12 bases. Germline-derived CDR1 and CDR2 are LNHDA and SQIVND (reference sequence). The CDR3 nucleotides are TGTGCCAGTACCGCACCCGGGGCAGATACGCAGTATTTT. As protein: CASTAPGADTQYF.

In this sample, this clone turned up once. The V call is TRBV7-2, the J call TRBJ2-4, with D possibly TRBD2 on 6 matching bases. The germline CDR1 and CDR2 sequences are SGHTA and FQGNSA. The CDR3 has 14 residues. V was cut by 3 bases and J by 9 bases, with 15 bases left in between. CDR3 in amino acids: CASSLGLTGGIQYF. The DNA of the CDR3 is TGTGCCAGCAGCTTGGGGCTTACCGGGGGCATTCAGTACTTC.

CDR3 DNA sequence: TGTGCCGGAGGGGGGGCGTCTTACAACGAGCAGTACTTC. It encodes CAGGGASYNEQYF. The rearrangement links TRBV28 to TRBJ2-7; the D gene is possibly TRBD2 (7 bases). CDR1 and CDR2 from the germline V gene are MDHEN and SYDVKM. This CDR3 is 13 amino acids long. With 11 bases removed from V and 5 bases from J, the gap between germline ends came to 19 bases.

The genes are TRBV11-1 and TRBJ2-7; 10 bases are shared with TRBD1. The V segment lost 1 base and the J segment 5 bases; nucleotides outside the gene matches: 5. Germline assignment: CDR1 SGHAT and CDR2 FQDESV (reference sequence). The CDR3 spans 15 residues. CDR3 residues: CASSLGVTGGDEQYF. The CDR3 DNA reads TGTGCCAGCAGCTTAGGCGTGACAGGGGGCGACGAGCAGTACTTC.